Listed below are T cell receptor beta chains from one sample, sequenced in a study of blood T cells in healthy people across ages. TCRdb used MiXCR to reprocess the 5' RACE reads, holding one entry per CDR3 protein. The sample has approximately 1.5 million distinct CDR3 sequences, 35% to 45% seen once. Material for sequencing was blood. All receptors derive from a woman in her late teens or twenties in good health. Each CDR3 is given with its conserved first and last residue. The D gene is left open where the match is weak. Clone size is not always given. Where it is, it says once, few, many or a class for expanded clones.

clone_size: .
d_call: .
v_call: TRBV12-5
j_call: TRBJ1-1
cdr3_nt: TGTGCTAGTGGTTTTCTACACACTGAAGCTTTCTTT
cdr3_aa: CASGFLHTEAFF

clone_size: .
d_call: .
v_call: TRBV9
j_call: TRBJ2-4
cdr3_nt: TGTGCCAGCAGCGTAGGGTGGCGGGAAAACATTCAGTACTTC
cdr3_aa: CASSVGWRENIQYF

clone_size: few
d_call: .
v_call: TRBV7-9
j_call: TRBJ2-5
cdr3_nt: TGTGCCAGCAGCCCCACTAGCTTTAGGGCTCCAGAGACCCAGTACTTC
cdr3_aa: CASSPTSFRAPETQYF

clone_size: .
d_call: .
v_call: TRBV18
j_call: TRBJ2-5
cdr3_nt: TGTGCCAGCTCACCAAACGGAAAAGAGACCCAGTACTTC
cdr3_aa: CASSPNGKETQYF

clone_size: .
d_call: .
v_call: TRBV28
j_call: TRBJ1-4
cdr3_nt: TGTGCCAGCAGTCCAGAAGGGAATTGGGTGAGAACTAATGAAAAACTGTTTTTT
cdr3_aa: CASSPEGNWVRTNEKLFF

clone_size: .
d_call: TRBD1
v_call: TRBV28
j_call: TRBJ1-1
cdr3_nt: TGTGCCATTGACAGGGGTTGGTCGGATGAAGCTTTCTTT
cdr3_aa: CAIDRGWSDEAFF

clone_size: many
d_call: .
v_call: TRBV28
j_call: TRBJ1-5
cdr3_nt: TGTGCCAGCAGTTTGTTGTTTAGCAATCAGCCCCAGCATTTT
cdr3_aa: CASSLLFSNQPQHF

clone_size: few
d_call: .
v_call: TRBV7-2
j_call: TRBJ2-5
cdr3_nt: TGTGCCAGCAGCTTAGCTGCTTTGCTTTCACAAGAGACCCAGTACTTC
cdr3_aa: CASSLAALLSQETQYF

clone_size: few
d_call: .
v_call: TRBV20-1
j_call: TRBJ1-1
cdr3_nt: TGCAGTGCTAGAGATTACACTGAAGCTTTCTTT
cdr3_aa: CSARDYTEAFF

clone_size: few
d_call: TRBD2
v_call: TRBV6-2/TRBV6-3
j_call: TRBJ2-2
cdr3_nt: TGTGCCAGCACCAGGGAGGGGAGGCCGAACACCGGGGAGCTGTTTTTT
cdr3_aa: CASTREGRPNTGELFF

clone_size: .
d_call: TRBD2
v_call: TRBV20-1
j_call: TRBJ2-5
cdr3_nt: TGCAGTGCCCCTACTAGCGGCCAAGAGACCCAGTACTTC
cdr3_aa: CSAPTSGQETQYF

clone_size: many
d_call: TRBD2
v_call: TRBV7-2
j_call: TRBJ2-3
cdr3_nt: TGTGCCAGCAGCCTTCGAGCTAGCGGGGCCTACACAGATACGCAGTATTTT
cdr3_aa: CASSLRASGAYTDTQYF

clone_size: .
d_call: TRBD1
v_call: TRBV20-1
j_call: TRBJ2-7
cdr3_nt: TGCAGTGCTACCCCTCGGGGGACAGGGGCCTACGAGCAGTACTTC
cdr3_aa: CSATPRGTGAYEQYF